The source of this T cell receptor beta chain is a study of blood T cell repertoires in COVID-19. Study-level background: From the United States, Italy and Spain came samples of acute and convalescent COVID-19. In each case, the material was cDNA or gDNA derived from T cells, B-cell-depleted T cells, or PBMCs.

Original analysis: It was from reference gene primer amplification that nucleated cell counts were estimated. Using immunoSEQ multiplex PCR, the repertoire was profiled, and TCRdb retains in-frame clones only, with some absent. V, J and clone size were drawn from that table, and D and trimming were deduced from the DNA. The sample shows 180,000 or so clones, more than 70% of them seen only once. Trimming cost V 3 bases and J 1 base; bases outside gene matches: 10. Per the germline V gene, CDR1 is SGHVS and CDR2 is FQNEAQ. CDR3 length: 20 amino acids. The rearrangement joins TRBV7-8 to TRBJ2-3; TRBD2 aligns across 16 bases. The clonotype comes from a woman older than 75 with active or convalescent COVID-19. Sequencing was performed on peripheral blood. DNA for the CDR3: TGTGCCAGCAGCTTCGGGACTAGCGGGGGGGCTTTCAGTGGCACAGATACGCAGTATTTT. Protein: CASSFGTSGGAFSGTDTQYF.